The present T cell receptor beta chain was sequenced within a study of cytomegalovirus exposure and HLA in healthy donors. Study-wide background: A prior study identified 117 million unique TCR beta sequences from about 179 million T cells. Overall study findings and caveats: Researchers left out some V segments, among them TRBV6-2 and TRBV6-3, as indistinguishable. In a later analysis, most CMV-associated TCR beta chains appeared HLA-restricted. The productive fraction for most TCR beta V segments was about 87% or about 30% in an earlier analysis.

PCR primers comprised 60 Vbeta and 13 Jbeta primers. Clones were sequenced by immunoSEQ multiplex PCR, and TCRdb holds only the in-frame ones, with some missing. The data contain over 150,000 clones, roughly 70% of them singletons. CDR3 length: 14 residues. CDR1 SEHNR and CDR2 FQNEAQ come from the germline V gene (reference sequence). Notes on this clone: Its antigen is still unknown. Mismatch with germline at one junction end may stem from a read error.

Sequenced sample: PBMCs. The TCR comes from a young man in good health and CMV-seronegative. The chain joins TRBV7-9 to TRBJ2-1; no firm D call. The CDR3 here is CASSLDPMYTEQFF. In DNA form, the CDR3 reads TGTGCCAGCAGCTTAGACCCCATGTACACTGAGCAGTTCTTC.